Below are 17 T cell receptor beta chains sequenced from a single sample in a study of identical twins. TCRdb ran MiXCR on the 5' RACE reads and lists one entry per CDR3 protein. The top ten clones hold just over 7% of a sample with about 340,000 distinct CDR3 sequences, roughly 12% of them seen once. This sample was also put to use in a study of yellow fever vaccine responses in identical twins.

The sequencing sample was made of CD8+ T cells sorted from blood. The receptors derive from a woman aged 18-30 years in good health.

The chain employs TRBV12-3 or TRBV12-4 and TRBJ2-3; D not resolved. The tail of the sequence fits TRBJ1-5 better, so the J call may be wrong. The CDR3 sequence is 16 residues long. This CDR3 reads CASSFLSGVGTDTQHF. CDR3 DNA sequence: TGTGCCAGCAGTTTTTTGAGCGGGGTGGGCACAGATACGCAGCATTTT.

This clonotype was counted only a few times. The gene calls are TRBV6-4 and TRBJ2-1, with unresolved D. Germline V gene data show CDR1 as MRHNA and CDR2 as SNTAGT. The CDR3 loop spans 13 amino acids. V was trimmed by 9 bases and J by 2 bases, leaving 11 bases between them. CDR3 region: CASRGDPYNEQFF. CDR3 sequence (DNA): TGTGCCAGTCGTGGAGATCCCTACAATGAGCAGTTCTTC.

The V call is TRBV20-1, the J call TRBJ1-2; maybe TRBD1 (5 bases). Trimming took off 3 bases at V and 4 bases at J, with 9 bases between the two ends. The CDR3 length is 12 residues. CDR1 is DFQATT, CDR2 SNEGSKA, per germline (reference sequence). Here the CDR3 reads CSASEDIYGYTF. DNA for the CDR3: TGCAGTGCTAGTGAGGACATCTATGGCTACACCTTC.

There are many counts of this clonotype. The J gene is TRBJ2-1, the V gene TRBV5-6; 9 positions match TRBD2. The CDR3 sequence is 16 residues long. V dropped 4 bases and J dropped 1; count of bases not matched to a gene: 6. Per the germline V gene, CDR1 is SGHDT and CDR2 is YYEEEE. The CDR3 protein is CASSVLAGESYNEQFF. Written as DNA, the CDR3 is TGTGCCAGCAGCGTCTTAGCGGGAGAGTCCTACAATGAGCAGTTCTTC. Full variable domain (rest looked up from reference TRBV5-6 and TRBJ2-1): DAGVTQSPTHLIKTRGQQVTLRCSPKSGHDTVSWYQQALGQGPQFIFQYYEEEERQRGNFPDRFSGHQFPNYSSELNVNALLLGDSALYLCASSVLAGESYNEQFFGPGTRLTVL.

In this sample, this clonotype turned up many times. This chain joins TRBV12-3 or TRBV12-4 and TRBJ1-1; 8 nucleotides agree with TRBD1. J lost 0 bases, V lost 5 bases, and 5 bases had no gene match. The CDR3 sequence is 15 residues long. The CDR3 loop reads CASSPRTGLNTEAFF. In DNA, the CDR3 is TGTGCCAGCAGTCCAAGGACAGGGTTGAACACTGAAGCTTTCTTT.

The sample holds a few counts of this clonotype. The V call is TRBV7-3, the J call TRBJ1-6, with unresolved D. Germline CDR1 SGHTA, CDR2 FQGTGA. Trimming shortened V by 1 base and J by 10 bases, and 11 bases separated the two germline ends. The CDR3 has 14 amino acids. The CDR3 bases are TGTGCCAGCAGCTTAAACGGGGTGAGGTCACCCCTCCACTTT. This translates into CASSLNGVRSPLHF.

The sample holds a few counts of this clonotype. The J gene is TRBJ2-5, the V gene TRBV7-9; 9 bases are a match to TRBD1. The CDR3 totals 15 residues. With V trimmed by 3 bases and J by 4 bases, 6 bases remained unmatched. Germline loops: CDR1 SEHNR, CDR2 FQNEAQ (reference sequence). The CDR3 nucleotides read TGTGCCAGCAGCTTGAACGGGGGACAGGGAGAGACCCAGTACTTC. This encodes CASSLNGGQGETQYF.

J is TRBJ2-7 and V is TRBV27; TRBD2 agrees at 7 bases. The trim removed 4 bases at V and 4 bases at J, leaving 7 bases unmatched. The CDR3 is made up of 14 amino acids. Germline V gene data show CDR1 as MNHEY and CDR2 as SMNVEV (reference sequence). This CDR3 is CASSSLAEPYEQYF. CDR3 bases: TGTGCCAGCAGTTCCCTAGCGGAGCCTTACGAGCAGTACTTC.

This clonotype has a count of ten or more. The V gene is TRBV5-1, the J gene TRBJ2-7; TRBD1 is a possible D gene (6 bases). V lost 1 base and J lost 1, with 9 bases in between. Germline CDR1 and CDR2: SGHRS and YFSETQ. This CDR3 comprises 14 residues. CDR3 sequence: CASSLSQGSYEQYF. The CDR3 DNA sequence: TGCGCCAGCAGCTTGTCACAGGGTTCCTACGAGCAGTACTTC.

The chain links TRBV7-2 to TRBJ2-5, with D hard to call. The ends were cut back, 5 bases at V and 5 bases at J, with 21 bases in the middle. The CDR3 spans 16 residues. The germline gives CDR1 SGHTA, CDR2 FQGNSA. CDR3 loop: CASSRINAVLLETQYF. The CDR3 nucleotides read TGTGCCAGCAGCCGAATAAACGCGGTTTTGTTGGAGACCCAGTACTTC. Supplemented by reference TRBV7-2 and TRBJ2-5, the full variable domain reads GAGVSQSPSNKVTEKGKDVELRCDPISGHTALYWYRQSLGQGLEFLIYFQGNSAPDKSGLPSDRFSAERTGGSVSTLTIQRTQQEDSAVYLCASSRINAVLLETQYFGPGTRLLVL.

J is TRBJ1-4 and V is TRBV9; D call uncertain. CDR1 and CDR2 (germline): SGDLS, YYNGEE. V lost 4 bases, J lost 0 bases, and 10 bases lay in between. This CDR3 region has 15 residues. This CDR3 is CASSTFGATNEKLFF. The CDR3 DNA reads as TGTGCCAGCAGCACCTTCGGGGCAACTAATGAAAAACTGTTTTTT.

The chain links TRBV7-2 to TRBJ2-2; D gene ambiguous. Trimming left V 1 base short and J 2 bases short, with 8 bases between. CDR1 is SGHTA, CDR2 FQGNSA, per germline. The CDR3 is 15 amino acids. CDR3 loop: CASSLVDTNTGELFF. The CDR3 nucleotides read TGTGCCAGCAGCTTAGTAGATACTAACACCGGGGAGCTGTTTTTT.

A few counts support this clonotype. The chain is built from TRBV14 and TRBJ2-7; D is possibly TRBD1 (6 bases). This CDR3 contains 14 residues. The V end lost 1 base, the J end lost 8 bases, and 15 bases lay between the germline ends. Germline CDR1 SGHDN, CDR2 FVKESK. The CDR3 DNA is TGTGCCAGCAGCCAAGTATTGGGGGCCGGGCAGCAGTACTTC. Translating gives CASSQVLGAGQQYF.

This clonotype was seen a handful of times. The CDR3 loop is CSAQGLAGVGEQFF. The DNA for the CDR3 is TGCAGTGCTCAGGGACTAGCGGGAGTTGGTGAGCAGTTCTTC. J is TRBJ2-1 and V is TRBV20-1; TRBD2 aligns across 14 bases. The CDR3 is made up of 14 amino acids. V lost 5 bases to trimming and J lost 9 bases; unmatched junction nucleotides: 6. Germline loops: CDR1 DFQATT, CDR2 SNEGSKA (reference sequence).

Only a few counts were recorded for this clonotype. This chain links TRBV28 with TRBJ1-1; unclear D gene. CDR3 length: 18 residues. Trimming stripped 3 bases from V and 1 base from J, with 21 bases between. From germline, CDR1 is MDHEN and CDR2 SYDVKM. Here the CDR3 reads CASSLDKWAGLGNTEAFF. The CDR3 nucleotides are TGTGCCAGCAGTTTGGATAAATGGGCAGGCCTGGGGAACACTGAAGCTTTCTTT.

V gene TRBV6-5 combines with J gene TRBJ2-7; D is unclear. Germline CDR1 MNHEY, CDR2 SVGAGI. The CDR3 covers 13 residues. Trimming cost V 0 bases and J 2 bases, with 5 bases left between them. CDR3 in amino acids: CASSYSPTYEQYF. CDR3 DNA: TGTGCCAGCAGTTACTCCCCTACCTACGAGCAGTACTTC.

This clonotype came up a few times. The rearrangement links TRBV14 to TRBJ2-1; no firm D call. V lost 4 bases to trimming and J lost 0 bases, with 16 bases between them. Germline lookup yields CDR1 SGHDN and CDR2 FVKESK. The CDR3 runs to 17 residues. The CDR3 loop is CASSPSVLGSSYNEQFF. The CDR3 DNA follows: TGTGCCAGCAGCCCAAGTGTACTGGGAAGCTCCTACAATGAGCAGTTCTTC. Combining the CDR3 with reference TRBV14 and TRBJ2-1 gives the whole variable domain EAGVTQFPSHSVIEKGQTVTLRCDPISGHDNLYWYRRVMGKEIKFLLHFVKESKQDESGMPNNRFLAERTGGTYSTLKVQPAELEDSGVYFCASSPSVLGSSYNEQFFGPGTRLTVL.